The 3 T cell receptor beta chains presented below share a single source sample, sequenced in a study of graft-versus-host responses after intestinal transplantation. The data were produced by immunoSEQ multiplex PCR, yet TCRdb's version contains in-frame clones alone and is incomplete. In the table there are roughly 77,000 clones, about 90% of which are singletons. No antigens are known for them. The sequenced sample was unstimulated CD8+ T cells sorted from spleen or lymph node cells, obtained before intestinal transplant. The receptors originated from a human donor who received an intestinal transplant.

With respect to this clone: Other nucleotide sequences from this sample produce the same CDR3. The rearrangement joins TRBV5-1 to TRBJ2-7; unclear D gene. The CDR3 runs to 12 residues. V was pared by 0 bases and J by 3 bases, with 4 bases between. Germline CDR1 and CDR2: SGHRS and YFSETQ. The CDR3 sequence: CASSLDGYEQYF. Here the CDR3 DNA reads TGCGCCAGCAGCTTGGACGGCTACGAGCAGTACTTC.

The chain combines TRBV4-1 with TRBJ2-1, with 8 bases fitting TRBD2. Per germline, CDR1 MGHRA and CDR2 YSYEKL. This CDR3 region has 16 residues. J lost 7 bases, V lost 5 bases, and 13 bases had no gene match. CDR3 bases: TGCGCCAGCAGCGCCCCGGGACTAGAAACCCCAAATGAGCAGTTCTTC. Protein product: CASSAPGLETPNEQFF.

The rearrangement joins TRBV6-1 to TRBJ2-7; D remains unclear. V lost 1 base, J lost 3 bases, and 10 bases lay in between. The CDR3 spans 14 residues. The V gene's germline CDR1 is MNHNS and CDR2 SASEGT. The CDR3 bases are TGTGCCAGCAGTGAAGGGAGAGAACTCTACGAGCAGTACTTC. Protein sequence: CASSEGRELYEQYF.